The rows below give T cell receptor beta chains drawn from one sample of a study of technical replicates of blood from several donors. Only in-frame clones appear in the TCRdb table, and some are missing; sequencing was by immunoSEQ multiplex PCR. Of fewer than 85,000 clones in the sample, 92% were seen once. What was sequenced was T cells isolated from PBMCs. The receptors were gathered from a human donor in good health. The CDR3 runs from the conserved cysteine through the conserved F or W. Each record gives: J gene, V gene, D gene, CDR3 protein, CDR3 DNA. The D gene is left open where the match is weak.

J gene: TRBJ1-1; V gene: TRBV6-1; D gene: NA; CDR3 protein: CASSESWGGTEAFF; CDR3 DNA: TGTGCCAGCAGTGAAAGCTGGGGCGGCACTGAAGCTTTCTTT
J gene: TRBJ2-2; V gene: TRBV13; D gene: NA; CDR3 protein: CASSQLWSGEGGELFF; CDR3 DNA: TGTGCCAGCAGCCAGCTTTGGAGCGGCGAGGGCGGGGAGCTGTTTTTT
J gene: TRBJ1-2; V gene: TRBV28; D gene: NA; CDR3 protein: CASSYLDSSYGYTF; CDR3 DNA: TGTGCCAGCAGCTACCTGGACAGCTCCTATGGCTACACCTTC
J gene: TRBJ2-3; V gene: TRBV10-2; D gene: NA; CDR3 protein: CASSAQGDTQYF; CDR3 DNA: TGCGCCAGCAGTGCACAGGGAGATACGCAGTATTTT
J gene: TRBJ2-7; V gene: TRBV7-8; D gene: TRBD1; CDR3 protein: CASSLVAGQGEHEQYF; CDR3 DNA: TGTGCCAGCAGCTTAGTCGCGGGACAGGGGGAACACGAGCAGTACTTC
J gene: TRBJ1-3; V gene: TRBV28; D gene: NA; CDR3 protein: CASTLGASGNTIYF; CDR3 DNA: TGTGCCAGCACGTTGGGGGCCTCCGGAAACACCATATATTTT
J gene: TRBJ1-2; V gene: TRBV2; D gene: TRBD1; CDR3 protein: CASSGTGHYGYTF; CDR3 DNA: TGTGCCAGCAGTGGGACAGGACACTATGGCTACACCTTC
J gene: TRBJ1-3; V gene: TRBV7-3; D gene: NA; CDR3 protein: CASSLGVRDTIYF; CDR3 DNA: TGTGCCAGCAGCTTGGGAGTTCGTGACACCATATATTTT
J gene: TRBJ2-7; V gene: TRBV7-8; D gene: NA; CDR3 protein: CASSLVRERYEQYF; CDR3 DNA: TGTGCCAGCAGCTTAGTCAGGGAACGGTACGAGCAGTACTTC
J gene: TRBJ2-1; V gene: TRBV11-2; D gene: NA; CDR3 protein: CASSLFSSSGSYNEQFF; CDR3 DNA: TGTGCCAGCAGCTTATTTTCGAGCTCAGGCTCCTACAATGAGCAGTTCTTC
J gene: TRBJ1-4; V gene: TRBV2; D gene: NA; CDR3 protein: CASRRGSEKLFF; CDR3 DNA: TGTGCCAGCCGGAGGGGCAGTGAAAAACTGTTTTTT
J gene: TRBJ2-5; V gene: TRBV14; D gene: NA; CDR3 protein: CASSQGSLETQYF; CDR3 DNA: TGTGCCAGCAGCCAAGGTAGCCTGGAGACCCAGTACTTC
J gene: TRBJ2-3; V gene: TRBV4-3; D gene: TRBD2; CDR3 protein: CASSQGVYGLAGQDTQYF; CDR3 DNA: TGCGCCAGCAGCCAAGGTGTCTATGGGCTAGCGGGGCAAGATACGCAGTATTTT
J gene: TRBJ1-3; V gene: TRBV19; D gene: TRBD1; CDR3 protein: CASSVPGTGSGNTIYF; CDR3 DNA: TGTGCCAGTAGTGTCCCCGGGACAGGGTCAGGAAACACCATATATTTT
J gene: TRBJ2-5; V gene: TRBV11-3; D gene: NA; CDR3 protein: CASSFLEFQETQYF; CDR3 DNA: TGTGCCAGCAGCTTCCTCGAGTTCCAAGAGACCCAGTACTTC
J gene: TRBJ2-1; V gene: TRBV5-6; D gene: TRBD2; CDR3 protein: CASSLRSSGRANEQFF; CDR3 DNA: TGTGCCAGCAGCCTCCGATCTAGCGGGAGGGCTAATGAGCAGTTCTTC
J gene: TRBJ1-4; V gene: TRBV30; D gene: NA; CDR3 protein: CAWKPTAVFEKLFF; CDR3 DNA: TGTGCCTGGAAGCCTACAGCTGTGTTTGAAAAACTGTTTTTT